The T cell receptor beta chain under discussion was sequenced for a study of blood T cell repertoires in COVID-19. Clones were read by immunoSEQ multiplex PCR, and TCRdb kept only the in-frame ones, dropping some. The data show about 180,000 clones, about 91% seen once. Per the germline V gene, CDR1 is SGHVS and CDR2 is FNYEAQ. This CDR3 spans 21 amino acids. V was shortened by 4 bases and J by 5 bases, with 34 bases between the two germline ends. Specimen: peripheral blood. The gene calls are TRBV7-6 and TRBJ2-3; the D gene is possibly TRBD1 (6 bases). This TCR was recovered from a woman in her forties or fifties with acute or convalescent COVID-19. Here the CDR3 reads CASSSRPGHGRPAQGGDTQYF. The CDR3 region has the DNA TGTGCCAGCAGCTCTCGGCCGGGACACGGTCGTCCTGCACAGGGTGGAGATACGCAGTATTTT.